This TCR beta chain was recovered during a study of regulatory T cells in long-lasting Graves disease. Time point denoted: newly diagnosed GD, antithyroid drugs for less than 3 months. PBMC-derived RNA was used for the TCR library. Investigators prepared the TCR beta libraries by applying iRepertoire HTBI primers and Arm-PCR of CDR3 regions. TCRdb processed the multiplex PCR reads anew with MiXCR; each CDR3 protein has one entry. The sample records about 420,000 distinct CDR3 sequences, roughly 15% being singletons. These data were also reused for a study on T cells in Graves' hyperthyroidism and ophthalmopathy. As that report states: Blood also contained most expanded thyroid clonotypes above 0.001.

The sample in question was peripheral blood mononuclear cells (PBMCs), obtained at new diagnosis, from a patient treated with antithyroid drugs. The receptor's source is a woman between 18 and 30 years old with Graves disease.

CDR3 DNA sequence: TGCAGTGCTAGAGTAAACGGGGCCGTCAGCACCGGGGAGCTGTTTTTT. The encoded protein is CSARVNGAVSTGELFF. The J gene is TRBJ2-2, the V gene TRBV20-1, with D possibly being TRBD1 or TRBD2 (5 bases each). This CDR3 is 16 amino acids long. The V gene's germline CDR1 is DFQATT and CDR2 SNEGSKA (reference sequence). With 1 base removed from V and 4 bases from J, the gap between germline ends came to 16 bases.